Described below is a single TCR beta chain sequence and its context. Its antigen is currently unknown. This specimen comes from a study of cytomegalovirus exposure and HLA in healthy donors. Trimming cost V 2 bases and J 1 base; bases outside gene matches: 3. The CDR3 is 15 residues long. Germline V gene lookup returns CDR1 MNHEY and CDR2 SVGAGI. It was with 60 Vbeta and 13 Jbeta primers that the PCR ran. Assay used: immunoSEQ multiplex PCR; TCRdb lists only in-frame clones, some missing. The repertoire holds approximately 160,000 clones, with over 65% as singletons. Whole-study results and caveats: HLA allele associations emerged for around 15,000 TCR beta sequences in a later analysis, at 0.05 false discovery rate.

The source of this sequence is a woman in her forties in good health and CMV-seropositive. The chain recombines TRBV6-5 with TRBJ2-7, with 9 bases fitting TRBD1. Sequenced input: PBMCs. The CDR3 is CASSYQGQGSYEQYF. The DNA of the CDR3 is TGTGCCAGCAGTTACCAGGGACAGGGATCCTACGAGCAGTACTTC.